The table lists the clone carrying this T cell receptor (beta chain) with a count of one. Some clones are missing from TCRdb's copy, which holds only in-frame ones; the method was immunoSEQ multiplex PCR. The profile covers some 67,000 clones, with 88% appearing a single time and approximately 0.6% taken by the ten largest. This sample was taken from a study of OX40 agonist ivuxolimab in advanced cancers. Study as a whole: Participants, about 83% male, averaged approximately 65 years of age, ranging from roughly 23 to 80. Three patients responded partially, comprising one with hepatocellular carcinoma and two with cutaneous melanoma.

The CDR3 contains 15 residues. V dropped 0 bases and J dropped 2 bases, with 12 bases sitting between them. Looked up from germline, CDR1 is SGHDT and CDR2 is YYEEEE. The receptor was derived from an adult with an advanced solid tumor such as melanoma, head and neck, liver or kidney cancer. The genes are TRBV5-6 and TRBJ2-7, with D perhaps TRBD1 (6 bases). The source material was CD4+ or CD8+ T cells sorted from blood, sampled in a trial of the OX40 agonist ivuxolimab. CDR3 in DNA: TGTGCCAGCAGCTTGGCCGCAGGGGTGGCCTACGAGCAGTACTTC. Amino acids: CASSLAAGVAYEQYF.